Here is one T cell receptor beta chain with its context. Per the authors' pipeline: Amplification from reference gene primers served as the basis for estimated nucleated cell counts. The repertoire was sequenced with immunoSEQ multiplex PCR; TCRdb's copy has only in-frame clones and lacks some. V and J calls and clone size are those listed in that table; D and trimming were worked out from the DNA. The repertoire holds roughly 50,000 clones, with more than 75% as singletons. The data stem from a study of blood T cell repertoires in COVID-19. Trimming took off 7 bases at V and 4 bases at J, with 19 bases between the two ends. Germline CDR1 SQVTM, CDR2 ANQGSEA. The CDR3 extends over 14 amino acids.

The sequenced material came from peripheral blood. The TCR was taken from a man between 65 and 85 years old with acute or convalescent COVID-19. The chain couples TRBV29-1 to TRBJ2-5; the D gene is possibly TRBD1 (6 bases). The chain's CDR3 is CSALSSLRGETQYF. The CDR3 DNA follows: TGCAGCGCCCTCTCGAGCCTCAGGGGAGAGACCCAGTACTTC.